Listed here are 22 T cell receptor beta chains from one sample, sequenced in a study of cytomegalovirus exposure and HLA in healthy donors. PCR used 60 Vbeta primers and 13 Jbeta primers. Sequencing used immunoSEQ multiplex PCR; TCRdb keeps in-frame clones, though not all of them. The sample lists roughly 130,000 clones, about 80% occurring once. Source material: PBMCs. The receptors come from a man aged 25 to 40 in good health and CMV-seronegative.

As concerns this clone: At one of its ends the junction is not consistent with the germline gene, which may arise from a read error. This specimen includes other DNA sequences encoding the same CDR3. The chain has TRBV25-1 and TRBJ1-5; the D gene is possibly TRBD1 (5 bases). Germline V gene lookup returns CDR1 MGHDK and CDR2 SYGVNS. This CDR3 is 14 amino acids long. CDR3 protein: CASSATGFNQPQHF. CDR3 bases: TGCGCCAGCAGTGCTACAGGCTTCAATCAGCCCCAGCATTTT.

In the case of this clone: The DNA is omitted, as the CDR3 cannot be located on it reliably, and the CDR3 follows TCRdb's listing. The chain carries TRBV7-9 and TRBJ1-5; the table gives TRBD1 as D, unverified against the DNA. A total of 19 residues make up the CDR3, ends included. Germline CDR1 reads SEHNR; CDR2 reads FQNEAQ (reference sequence). The CDR3 loop reads CASSLYFGVGGARNQPQHF.

The rearrangement uses TRBV6-1 and TRBJ1-6; tentatively, D is TRBD1 (6 bases). The CDR3 is 14 amino acids. Trimming took off 6 bases at V and 5 bases at J, with 11 bases between the two ends. Germline V lookup: CDR1 MNHNS, CDR2 SASEGT. The CDR3 coding sequence is TGTGCCAGCAGACCGGACAGCGATAATTCACCCCTCCACTTT. It encodes CASRPDSDNSPLHF.

The rearrangement uses TRBV1 and TRBJ2-7; the DNA was not compared with TRBD2, the D call given in the table. TRBV1 is noted as a pseudogene. The CDR3 is 17 residues long. The CDR3 nucleotides read TGCACCAGCAGCCAAGAATTGGGTAGCGGGGAGACCTACGAGCAGTACTTC. This codes for CTSSQELGSGETYEQYF.

This chain uses TRBV5-1 with TRBJ2-3; D uncertain. Germline V CDR1 and CDR2: SGHRS, YFSETQ. CDR3 size: 15 residues. V was trimmed by 0 bases and J by 0 bases, leaving 8 bases between them. CDR3 sequence (DNA): TGCGCCAGCAGCTTGGACCCTATCAGCACAGATACGCAGTATTTT. Its protein is CASSLDPISTDTQYF. Full variable domain (rest looked up from reference TRBV5-1 and TRBJ2-3): KAGVTQTPRYLIKTRGQQVTLSCSPISGHRSVSWYQQTPGQGLQFLFEYFSETQRNKGNFPGRFSGRQFSNSRSEMNVSTLELGDSALYLCASSLDPISTDTQYFGPGTRLTVL.

The chain is built from TRBV19 and TRBJ1-5; D remains ambiguous. Trimming left V 1 base short and J 4 bases short, with 5 bases between. Germline CDR1 LNHDA, CDR2 SQIVND (reference sequence). The CDR3 covers 13 residues. CDR3 residues: CASSIVANQPQHF. CDR3 nucleotide sequence: TGTGCCAGTAGTATAGTCGCGAATCAGCCCCAGCATTTT.

V and J are TRBV27 and TRBJ1-1; no clear D gene. The CDR3 contains 16 residues. Trimming took off 0 bases at V and 0 bases at J, with 11 bases between the two ends. Per germline, CDR1 MNHEY and CDR2 SMNVEV (reference sequence). CDR3 residues: CASSLSAVSLNTEAFF. DNA of the CDR3: TGTGCCAGCAGTTTATCGGCGGTCAGTTTGAACACTGAAGCTTTCTTT.

V usage is TRBV4-1 and J usage is TRBJ1-1, with a weak D call TRBD1 (5 bases). This CDR3 has 15 amino acids. Germline V lookup: CDR1 MGHRA, CDR2 YSYEKL. V lost 2 bases to trimming and J lost 5 bases, with 15 bases between them. CDR3 protein: CASSQYYRTETEAFF. For the CDR3, the DNA is TGCGCCAGCAGCCAATACTACAGGACGGAGACTGAAGCTTTCTTT.

The CDR3 DNA reads as TGTGCCAGCAGTTTGTCGGGGTGGAAGACCCAGTACTTC. It codes for CASSLSGWKTQYF. The rearrangement uses TRBV28 and TRBJ2-5, with a possible D match to TRBD2 (5 bases). The germline gives CDR1 MDHEN, CDR2 SYDVKM. The CDR3 length is 13 residues. Trimming cost V 3 bases and J 6 bases, with 11 bases left between them.

The chain employs TRBV7-2 and TRBJ2-5; maybe TRBD1 (6 bases). CDR3 length: 15 residues. Trimming took off 0 bases at V and 5 bases at J, with 13 bases between the two ends. Germline V gene lookup returns CDR1 SGHTA and CDR2 FQGNSA. The CDR3 here is CASSLAKDSRETQYF. The CDR3 DNA reads as TGTGCCAGCAGCTTAGCCAAGGACAGCAGGGAGACCCAGTACTTC.

This clone was counted once. The CDR3 nucleotides read TGTGCCTCCACGGGGGGTTTCAATGAGCAGTTCTTC. It specifies CASTGGFNEQFF. V and J are TRBV10-3 and TRBJ2-1; 7 bases are a match to TRBD2. Germline V gene lookup returns CDR1 ENHRY and CDR2 SYGVKD. The CDR3 sequence is 12 residues long. Trimming cost V 11 bases and J 6 bases; bases outside gene matches: 7.

This rearrangement joins TRBV14 to TRBJ1-2, with D unresolved. Trimming took off 2 bases at V and 4 bases at J, with 8 bases between the two ends. Germline assignment: CDR1 SGHDN and CDR2 FVKESK. The CDR3 consists of 13 residues. The CDR3 loop is CASSQPGIYGYTF. CDR3 DNA sequence: TGTGCCAGCAGCCAACCGGGGATCTATGGCTACACCTTC.

The sample holds a few counts of this clone. This chain connects TRBV28 to TRBJ2-7; TRBD1 might be the D (6 bases). The CDR3 extends over 16 amino acids. Germline V CDR1 and CDR2: MDHEN, SYDVKM. V lost 4 bases and J 0 bases, leaving 16 bases between the germline ends. The CDR3 region has the DNA TGTGCCAGCAGTTCATCAGGGGACATTTACTCCTACGAGCAGTACTTC. Amino acids: CASSSSGDIYSYEQYF.

In nucleotides, the CDR3 is TGTGCCAGCAGCCGTAGCGGGGGGGCAGGTGAGCAGTTCTTC. Protein product: CASSRSGGAGEQFF. This chain links TRBV2 with TRBJ2-1; the match to TRBD2 covers 11 bases. Germline-derived CDR1 and CDR2 are SNHLY and FYNNEI. V dropped 6 bases and J dropped 9; count of bases not matched to a gene: 7. This CDR3 is 14 amino acids long.

This chain joins TRBV5-1 and TRBJ2-1; D not resolved. Germline CDR1 SGHRS, CDR2 YFSETQ. Trimming cost V 0 bases and J 4 bases, with 5 bases left between them. This CDR3 has 13 residues. CDR3 sequence: CASSLDYYNEQFF. CDR3 coding DNA: TGCGCCAGCAGCTTGGACTATTACAATGAGCAGTTCTTC.

This sequence joins TRBV4-3 and TRBJ2-5; no reliable D call. The V gene's germline CDR1 is LGHNA and CDR2 YSLEER. Trimming took 1 base from V and 0 from J, leaving 9 bases between them. The CDR3 is 15 amino acids. Here the CDR3 DNA reads TGCGCCAGCAGCCAAGGCTTGGGCTACCAAGAGACCCAGTACTTC. Translating it yields CASSQGLGYQETQYF.

The chain recombines TRBV2 with TRBJ2-3, with D maybe TRBD2 (5 bases). Per germline, CDR1 SNHLY and CDR2 FYNNEI. Trimming cost V 4 bases and J 1 base, with 9 bases left between them. The CDR3 contains 14 residues. As DNA, the CDR3 is TGTGCCAGCAGTGGTTACGGGGGCACAGATACGCAGTATTTT. Encoded protein: CASSGYGGTDTQYF.

This clone is a singleton in its sample. V usage is TRBV19 and J usage is TRBJ2-7, with 7 bases aligning to TRBD2. Germline CDR1 is LNHDA and CDR2 is SQIVND (reference sequence). The J segment lost 1 base and the V segment lost 3 bases, leaving 6 bases of the junction unmatched. The CDR3 is 15 amino acids. The CDR3, as DNA: TGTGCCAGTAGTATCTGGCGGGAGAAATCCTACGAGCAGTACTTC. Translating it yields CASSIWREKSYEQYF.

The chain is built from TRBV11-2 and TRBJ1-2; TRBD1 aligns across 8 bases. V trimming: 2 bases; J trimming: 8 bases; junction bases outside the gene matches: 7. The CDR3 spans 14 residues. The V gene's germline CDR1 is SGHAT and CDR2 FQNNGV. The DNA for the CDR3 is TGTGCCAGCAGCTTACTTGATACAGGGGGAGGCTACACCTTC. Protein: CASSLLDTGGGYTF.

This clone was picked up one time. The CDR3 spells CASSSLAGGRNEQFF. The CDR3 nucleotides are TGTGCCAGCAGCTCTCTAGCGGGAGGGCGTAATGAGCAGTTCTTC. The J gene is TRBJ2-1, the V gene TRBV11-3; 12 bases map to TRBD2. The CDR3 is 15 residues long. Losses at the gene ends were 4 bases for V and 7 bases for J; bases not matched to a gene: 5. Germline CDR1 is SGHNT and CDR2 is YENEEA.

This rearrangement joins TRBV7-2 to TRBJ1-1; D gene uncertain. V shed 3 bases and J shed 1 base, with 6 bases lying between them. Germline assignment: CDR1 SGHTA and CDR2 FQGNSA. The CDR3 contains 13 residues. The CDR3 DNA is TGTGCCAGCAGCTTCAATCAGAACACTGAAGCTTTCTTT. This gives the protein CASSFNQNTEAFF.

The gene calls are TRBV13 and TRBJ2-7, with 7 bases fitting TRBD1. V shed 4 bases, J shed 0 bases, and the junction held 9 bases outside the gene matches. The CDR3 contains 16 residues. CDR1 and CDR2 (germline): PRHDT, FYEKMQ (reference sequence). The CDR3: CASSSFRTGLSYEQYF. The CDR3 nucleotides read TGTGCCAGCAGCTCCTTTAGGACAGGACTCTCCTACGAGCAGTACTTC.